This TCR beta chain was sequenced in a study of Ad26.COV2.S vaccination and SARS-CoV-2 variants. Points on this clone: Other DNA sequences in the sample encode the same CDR3.

Treatment described: some 19 received Ad26.COV2.S at low or high dose, single or two shots; 5 received placebo; per-sample allocation not given. Day 63 after the first vaccine or placebo injection was the time point for sampling. Ad26.COV2.S expressed prefusion-stabilized spike from the original Wuhan strain. Assay: immunoSEQ multiplex PCR; the TCRdb copy retains only in-frame clones and omits some. The table records about 480,000 clones, about 83% of them present only once. This TCR was recovered from a person aged 18-60 years who received the Ad26.COV2.S COVID-19 vaccine or a placebo. The specimen comprised peripheral blood, sampled in a trial of Ad26.COV2.S vaccine versus placebo.

The CDR3 nucleotides read TGTGCCAGCAGTGGCAGAAGAAATCAGCCCCAGCATTTT. Encoded protein: CASSGRRNQPQHF. The rearrangement joins TRBV28 to TRBJ1-5, with unresolved D. The germline V gene has CDR1 MDHEN and CDR2 SYDVKM. V was trimmed by 5 bases and J by 4 bases, leaving 9 bases between them. The CDR3 runs 13 residues.